This T cell receptor beta chain was documented in a study of cytomegalovirus exposure and HLA in healthy donors. The PCR used 60 Vbeta and 13 Jbeta primers. The repertoire was sequenced with immunoSEQ multiplex PCR; TCRdb's copy has only in-frame clones and lacks some. The sample holds around 90,000 clones; around three fifths are singletons and the top ten take 5.5% to 6%. About this clone: Its target is not known.

Findings and caveats of the study: Segments of the TCR beta V type were, in most cases, productive about 87% or about 30% of the time in an earlier analysis. TRBV6-2, TRBV6-3 and some other V segments were excluded as indistinguishable.

In germline, CDR1 is MNHNY, CDR2 SVGAGI (reference sequence). V shed 6 bases and J 3 bases; nucleotides not matched to a gene: 2. This CDR3 spans 13 amino acids. The TCR originated in a boy between 10 and 17 years old in good health and CMV-seropositive. The sequenced sample was PBMCs. The chain has TRBV6-6 and TRBJ2-1, with 7 bases that match TRBD2. The CDR3 is CASSREDYNEQFF. CDR3 sequence (DNA): TGTGCCAGCAGCCGGGAGGACTACAATGAGCAGTTCTTC.